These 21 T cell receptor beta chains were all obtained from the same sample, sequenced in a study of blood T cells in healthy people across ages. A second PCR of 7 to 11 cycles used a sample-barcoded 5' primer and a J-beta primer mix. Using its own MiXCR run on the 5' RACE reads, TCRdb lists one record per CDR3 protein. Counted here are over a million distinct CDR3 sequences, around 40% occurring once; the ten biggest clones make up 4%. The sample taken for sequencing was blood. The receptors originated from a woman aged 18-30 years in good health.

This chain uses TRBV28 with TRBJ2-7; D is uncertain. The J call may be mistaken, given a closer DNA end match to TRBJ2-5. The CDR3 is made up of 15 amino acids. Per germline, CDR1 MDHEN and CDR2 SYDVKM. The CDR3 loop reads CASSLGTTQRETQYF. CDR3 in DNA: TGTGCCAGCAGTTTAGGTACCACCCAACGGGAGACCCAGTACTTC.

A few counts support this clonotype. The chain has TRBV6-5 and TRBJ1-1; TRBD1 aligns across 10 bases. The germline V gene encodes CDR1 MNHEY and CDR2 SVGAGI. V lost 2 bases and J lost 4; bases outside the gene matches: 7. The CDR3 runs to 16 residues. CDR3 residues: CASSYATGGLGTEAFF. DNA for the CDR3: TGTGCCAGCAGTTACGCGACAGGGGGCCTGGGCACTGAAGCTTTCTTT.

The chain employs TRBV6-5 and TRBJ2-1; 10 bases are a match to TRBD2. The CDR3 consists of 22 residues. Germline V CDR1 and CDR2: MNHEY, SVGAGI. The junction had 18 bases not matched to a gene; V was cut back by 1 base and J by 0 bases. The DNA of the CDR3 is TGTGCCAGCAGTTACTTCACCCTAAGGGGTAGCGGGGGGCAATTCTCCTACAATGAGCAGTTCTTC. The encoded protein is CASSYFTLRGSGGQFSYNEQFF.

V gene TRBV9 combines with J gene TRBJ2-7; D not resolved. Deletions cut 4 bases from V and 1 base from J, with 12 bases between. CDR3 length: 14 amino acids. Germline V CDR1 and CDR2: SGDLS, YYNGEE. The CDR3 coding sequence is TGTGCCAGCAGCACCGACACGTATTCCTACGAGCAGTACTTC. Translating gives CASSTDTYSYEQYF.

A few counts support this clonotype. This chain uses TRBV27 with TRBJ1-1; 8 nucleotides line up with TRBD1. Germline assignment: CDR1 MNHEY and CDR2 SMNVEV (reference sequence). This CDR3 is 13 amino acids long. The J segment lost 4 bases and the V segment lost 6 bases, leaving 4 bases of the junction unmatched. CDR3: CASRVRGPTEAFF. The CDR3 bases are TGTGCCAGCAGGGTCAGGGGGCCCACTGAAGCTTTCTTT.

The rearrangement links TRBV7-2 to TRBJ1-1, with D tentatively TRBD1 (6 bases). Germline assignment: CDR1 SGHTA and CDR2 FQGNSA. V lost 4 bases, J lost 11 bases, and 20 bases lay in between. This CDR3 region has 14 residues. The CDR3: CASSSARGRDWAFF. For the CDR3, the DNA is TGTGCCAGCAGCTCCGCTAGGGGGAGGGATTGGGCTTTCTTT.

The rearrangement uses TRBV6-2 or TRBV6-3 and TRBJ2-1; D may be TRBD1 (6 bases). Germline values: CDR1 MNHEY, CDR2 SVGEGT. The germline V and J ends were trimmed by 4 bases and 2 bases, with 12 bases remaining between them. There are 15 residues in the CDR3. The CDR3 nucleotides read TGTGCCAGCAGTTTGGGGGCACATCCCTACAATGAGCAGTTCTTC. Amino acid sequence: CASSLGAHPYNEQFF.

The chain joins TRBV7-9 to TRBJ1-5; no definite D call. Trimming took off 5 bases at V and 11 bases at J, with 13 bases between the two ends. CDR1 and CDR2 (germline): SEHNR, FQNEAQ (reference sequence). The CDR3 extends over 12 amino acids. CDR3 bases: TGTGCCAGCAGCCCAGAAGGAAGGACCCAGCATTTT. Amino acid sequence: CASSPEGRTQHF.

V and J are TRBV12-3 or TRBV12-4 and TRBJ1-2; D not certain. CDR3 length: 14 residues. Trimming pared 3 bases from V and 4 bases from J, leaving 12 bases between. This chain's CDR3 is CASSFSSMTYGYTF. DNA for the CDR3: TGTGCCAGCAGTTTTTCAAGTATGACCTATGGCTACACCTTC.

The CDR3 DNA sequence: TGTGCCAGCAGCTCGAAACGCAGGGGAGGTGATGGCTACGAGCAGTACTTC. Translation: CASSSKRRGGDGYEQYF. This sequence joins TRBV7-8 and TRBJ2-7; D is possibly TRBD1 or TRBD2 (6 bases each). Germline V gene sequence: CDR1 SGHVS, CDR2 FQNEAQ. V gave up 4 bases and J gave up 3 bases, with 22 bases separating them. The length of the CDR3 is 17 residues.

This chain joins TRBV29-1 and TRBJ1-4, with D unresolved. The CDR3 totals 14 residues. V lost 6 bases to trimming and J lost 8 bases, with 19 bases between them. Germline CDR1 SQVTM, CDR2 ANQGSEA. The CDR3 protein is CSVPDGYNWEKLFF. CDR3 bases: TGCAGCGTGCCGGACGGTTATAATTGGGAAAAACTGTTTTTT.

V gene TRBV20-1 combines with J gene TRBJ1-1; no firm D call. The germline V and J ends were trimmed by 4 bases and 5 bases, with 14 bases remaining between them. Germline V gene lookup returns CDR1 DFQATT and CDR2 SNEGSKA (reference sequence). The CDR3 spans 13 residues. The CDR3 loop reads CSAMRDFTTEAFF. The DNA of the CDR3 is TGCAGTGCTATGAGGGATTTTACTACTGAAGCTTTCTTT.

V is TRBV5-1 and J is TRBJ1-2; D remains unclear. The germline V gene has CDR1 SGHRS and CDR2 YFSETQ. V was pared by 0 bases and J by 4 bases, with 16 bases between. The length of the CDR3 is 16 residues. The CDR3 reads CASSLASWQKGYGYTF. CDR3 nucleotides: TGCGCCAGCAGCTTGGCGTCTTGGCAAAAGGGCTATGGCTACACCTTC.

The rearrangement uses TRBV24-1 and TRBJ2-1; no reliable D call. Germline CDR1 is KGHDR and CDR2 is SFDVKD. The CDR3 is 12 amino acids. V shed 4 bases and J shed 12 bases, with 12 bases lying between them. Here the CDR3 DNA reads TGTGCCACCAGTGACACACACGTTGGGCAGTTCTTC. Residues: CATSDTHVGQFF.

The chain's CDR3 is CASNSVGQSISYEQYF. The CDR3 region has the DNA TGTGCCAGCAATTCAGTAGGGCAGAGTATCTCCTACGAGCAGTACTTC. The chain combines TRBV28 with TRBJ2-7; D not certain. Between the trimmed V and J ends, which lost 7 bases and 0 bases, there was a span of 19 bases. Per the germline V gene, CDR1 is MDHEN and CDR2 is SYDVKM. The CDR3 is 16 residues long. Drawing the rest from reference TRBV28 and TRBJ2-7, the complete variable domain is DVKVTQSSRYLVKRTGEKVFLECVQDMDHENMFWYRQDPGLGLRLIYFSYDVKMKEKGDIPEGYSVSREKKERFSLILESASTNQTSMYLCASNSVGQSISYEQYFGPGTRLTVT.

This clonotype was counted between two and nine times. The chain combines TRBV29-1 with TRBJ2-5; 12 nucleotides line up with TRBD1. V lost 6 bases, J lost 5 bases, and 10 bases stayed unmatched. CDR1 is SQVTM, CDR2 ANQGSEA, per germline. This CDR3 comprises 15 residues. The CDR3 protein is CSVNRDRGRRETQYF. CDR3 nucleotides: TGCAGCGTCAACCGGGACAGGGGGCGCCGGGAGACCCAGTACTTC.

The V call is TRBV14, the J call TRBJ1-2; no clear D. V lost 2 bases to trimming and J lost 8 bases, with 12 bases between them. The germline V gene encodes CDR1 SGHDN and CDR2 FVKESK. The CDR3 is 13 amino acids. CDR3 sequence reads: CASSQLAGNGYTF. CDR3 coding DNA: TGTGCCAGCAGCCAATTGGCAGGCAACGGCTACACCTTC.

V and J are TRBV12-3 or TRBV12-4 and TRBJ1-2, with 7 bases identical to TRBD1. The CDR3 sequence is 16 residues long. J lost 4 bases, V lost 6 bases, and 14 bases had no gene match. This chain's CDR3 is CASSYPPQGSPYGYTF. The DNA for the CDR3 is TGTGCCAGCAGCTACCCCCCACAGGGGAGCCCCTATGGCTACACCTTC.

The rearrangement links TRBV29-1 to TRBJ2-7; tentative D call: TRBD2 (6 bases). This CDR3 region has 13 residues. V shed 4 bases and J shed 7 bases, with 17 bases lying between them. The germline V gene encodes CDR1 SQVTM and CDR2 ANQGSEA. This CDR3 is CSVGRGGYNEQYF. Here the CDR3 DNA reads TGCAGCGTTGGGAGGGGCGGCTACAATGAGCAGTACTTC.

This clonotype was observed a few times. CDR3 residues: CASSRGTRGSQPQHF. The CDR3 nucleotides are TGTGCCAGCAGCCGCGGGACCCGAGGCAGTCAGCCCCAGCATTTT. The chain combines TRBV6-6 with TRBJ1-5, with a tentative D call TRBD1 (5 bases). V gave up 6 bases and J gave up 6 bases, with 18 bases separating them. Germline lookup yields CDR1 MNHNY and CDR2 SVGAGI (reference sequence). CDR3 length equals 15 residues.

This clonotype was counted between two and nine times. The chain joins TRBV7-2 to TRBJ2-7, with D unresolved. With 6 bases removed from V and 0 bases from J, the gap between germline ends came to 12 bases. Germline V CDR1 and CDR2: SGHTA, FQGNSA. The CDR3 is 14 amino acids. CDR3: CASSYGGNSYEQYF. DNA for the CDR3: TGTGCCAGCAGTTACGGCGGAAACTCCTACGAGCAGTACTTC.